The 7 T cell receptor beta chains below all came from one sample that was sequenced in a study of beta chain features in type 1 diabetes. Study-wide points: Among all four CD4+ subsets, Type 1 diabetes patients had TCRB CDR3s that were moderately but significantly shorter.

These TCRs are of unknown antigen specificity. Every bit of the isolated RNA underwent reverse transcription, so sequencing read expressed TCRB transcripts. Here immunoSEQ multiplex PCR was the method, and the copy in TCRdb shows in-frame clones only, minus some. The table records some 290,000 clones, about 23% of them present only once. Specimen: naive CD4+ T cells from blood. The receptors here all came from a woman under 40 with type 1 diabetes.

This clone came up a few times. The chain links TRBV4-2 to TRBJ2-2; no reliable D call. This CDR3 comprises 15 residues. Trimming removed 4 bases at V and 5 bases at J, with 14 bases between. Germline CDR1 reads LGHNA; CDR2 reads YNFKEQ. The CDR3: CASSLDYGFTGELFF. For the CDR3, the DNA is TGTGCCAGCAGCCTTGATTACGGGTTTACCGGGGAGCTGTTTTTT.

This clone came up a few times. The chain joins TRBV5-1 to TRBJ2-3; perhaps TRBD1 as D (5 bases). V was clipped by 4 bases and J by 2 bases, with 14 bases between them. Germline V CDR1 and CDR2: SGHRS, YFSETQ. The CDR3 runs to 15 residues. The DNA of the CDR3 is TGCGCCAGCAGCGAAGGGGCTGGGGACACAGATACGCAGTATTTT. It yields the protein CASSEGAGDTDTQYF.

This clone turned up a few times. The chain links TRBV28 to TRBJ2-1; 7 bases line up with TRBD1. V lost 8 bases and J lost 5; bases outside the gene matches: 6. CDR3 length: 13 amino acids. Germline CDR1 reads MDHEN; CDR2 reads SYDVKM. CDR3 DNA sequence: TGTGCCAGCGGGACAGCCCACAACAATGAGCAGTTCTTC. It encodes CASGTAHNNEQFF.

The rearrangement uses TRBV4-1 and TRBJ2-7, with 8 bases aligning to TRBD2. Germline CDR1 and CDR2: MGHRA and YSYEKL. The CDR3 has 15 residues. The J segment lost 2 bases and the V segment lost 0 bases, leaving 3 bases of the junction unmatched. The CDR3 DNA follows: TGCGCCAGCAGCCAAGATGAGCGGGAGCCCTACGAGCAGTACTTC. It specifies CASSQDEREPYEQYF.

The CDR3 spells CASSQDGRGDQPQHF. The CDR3 DNA reads as TGCGCCAGCAGCCAAGATGGGAGGGGGGATCAGCCCCAGCATTTT. The V and J genes are TRBV4-1 and TRBJ1-5, with D possibly TRBD1 on 6 matching bases. Germline loops: CDR1 MGHRA, CDR2 YSYEKL. CDR3 length equals 15 residues. Trimming cost V 0 bases and J 5 bases, with 11 bases left between them.

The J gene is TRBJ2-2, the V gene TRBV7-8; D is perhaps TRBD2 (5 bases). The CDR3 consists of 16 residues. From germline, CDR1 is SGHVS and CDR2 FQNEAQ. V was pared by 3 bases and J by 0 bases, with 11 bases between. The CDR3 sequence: CASSFNGGSNTGELFF. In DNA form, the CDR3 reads TGTGCCAGCAGCTTCAATGGCGGGTCGAACACCGGGGAGCTGTTTTTT.

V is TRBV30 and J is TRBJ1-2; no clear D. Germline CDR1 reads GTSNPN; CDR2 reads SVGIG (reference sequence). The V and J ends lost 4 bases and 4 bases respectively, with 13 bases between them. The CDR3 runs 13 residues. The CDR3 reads CAWNRRHLYGYTF. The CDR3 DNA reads TGTGCCTGGAATCGTCGACACCTCTATGGCTACACCTTC. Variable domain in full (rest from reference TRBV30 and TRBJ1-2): SQTIHQWPATLVQPVGSPLSLECTVEGTSNPNLYWYRQAAGRGLQLLFYSVGIGQISSEVPQNLSASRPQDRQFILSSKKLLLSDSGFYLCAWNRRHLYGYTFGSGTRLTVV.